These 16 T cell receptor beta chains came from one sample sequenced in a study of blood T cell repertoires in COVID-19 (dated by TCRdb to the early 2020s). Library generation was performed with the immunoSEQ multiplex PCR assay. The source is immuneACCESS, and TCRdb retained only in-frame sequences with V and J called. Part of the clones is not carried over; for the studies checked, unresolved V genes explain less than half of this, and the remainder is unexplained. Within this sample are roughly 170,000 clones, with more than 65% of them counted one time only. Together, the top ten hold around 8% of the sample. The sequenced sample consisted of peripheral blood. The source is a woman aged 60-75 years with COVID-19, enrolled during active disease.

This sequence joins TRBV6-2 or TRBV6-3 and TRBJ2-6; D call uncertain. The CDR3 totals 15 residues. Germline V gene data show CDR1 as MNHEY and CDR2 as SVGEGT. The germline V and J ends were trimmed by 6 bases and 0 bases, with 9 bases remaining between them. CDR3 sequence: CASSKGGSGANVLTF. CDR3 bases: TGTGCCAGCAGCAAAGGCGGCTCTGGGGCCAACGTCCTGACTTTC.

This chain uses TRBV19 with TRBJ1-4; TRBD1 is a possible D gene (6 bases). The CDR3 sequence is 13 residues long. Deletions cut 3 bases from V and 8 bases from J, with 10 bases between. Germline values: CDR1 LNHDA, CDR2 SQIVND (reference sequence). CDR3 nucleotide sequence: TGTGCCAGTAGTATTGCGGACAGAGAAAAACTGTTTTTT. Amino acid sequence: CASSIADREKLFF.

The CDR3 DNA follows: TGTGCCAGCAGCGTAGAGGCAGGGGGCTCGTATGGCTACACCTTC. Its translation: CASSVEAGGSYGYTF. The chain has TRBV9 and TRBJ1-2; 8 nucleotides match TRBD1. CDR3 length equals 15 residues. The germline V gene encodes CDR1 SGDLS and CDR2 YYNGEE. Trimming cost V 0 bases and J 5 bases; bases outside gene matches: 6.

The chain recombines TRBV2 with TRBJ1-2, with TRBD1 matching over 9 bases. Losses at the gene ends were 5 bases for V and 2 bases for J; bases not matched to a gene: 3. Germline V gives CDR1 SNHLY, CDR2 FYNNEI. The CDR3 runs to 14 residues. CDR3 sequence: CASSPGTGNYGYTF. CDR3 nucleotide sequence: TGTGCCAGCAGTCCAGGGACAGGGAACTATGGCTACACCTTC.

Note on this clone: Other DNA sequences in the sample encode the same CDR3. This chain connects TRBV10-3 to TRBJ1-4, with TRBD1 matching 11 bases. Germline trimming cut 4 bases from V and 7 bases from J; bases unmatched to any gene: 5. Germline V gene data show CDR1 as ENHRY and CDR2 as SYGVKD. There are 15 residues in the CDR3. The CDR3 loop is CAISGGQGDGEKLFF. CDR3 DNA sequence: TGTGCCATCAGTGGGGGACAGGGGGACGGTGAAAAACTGTTTTTT.

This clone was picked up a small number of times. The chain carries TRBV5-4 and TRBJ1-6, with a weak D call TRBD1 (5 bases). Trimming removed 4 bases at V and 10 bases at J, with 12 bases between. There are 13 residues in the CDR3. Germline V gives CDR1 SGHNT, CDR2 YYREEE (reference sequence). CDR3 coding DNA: TGTGCCAGCAGCGTGGGACTCACCTCACCCCTCCACTTT. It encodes CASSVGLTSPLHF. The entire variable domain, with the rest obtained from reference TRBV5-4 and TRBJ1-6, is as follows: ETGVTQSPTHLIKTRGQQVTLRCSSQSGHNTVSWYQQALGQGPQFIFQYYREEENGRGNFPPRFSGLQFPNYSSELNVNALELDDSALYLCASSVGLTSPLHFGNGTRLTVT.

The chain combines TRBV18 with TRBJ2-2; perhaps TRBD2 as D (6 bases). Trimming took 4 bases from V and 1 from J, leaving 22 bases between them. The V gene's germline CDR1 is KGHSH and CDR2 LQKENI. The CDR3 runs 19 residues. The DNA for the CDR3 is TGTGCCAGCTCACGTTTAAAATTGGGAGGTGCGAAGAACACCGGGGAGCTGTTTTTT. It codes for CASSRLKLGGAKNTGELFF.

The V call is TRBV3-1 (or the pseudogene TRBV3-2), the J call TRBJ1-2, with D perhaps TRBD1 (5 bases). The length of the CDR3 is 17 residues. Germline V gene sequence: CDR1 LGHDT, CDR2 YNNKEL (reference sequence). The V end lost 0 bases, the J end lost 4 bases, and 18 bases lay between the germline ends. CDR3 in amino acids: CASSQEAGGGMGYGYTF. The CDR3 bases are TGTGCCAGCAGCCAAGAAGCAGGCGGGGGTATGGGCTATGGCTACACCTTC.

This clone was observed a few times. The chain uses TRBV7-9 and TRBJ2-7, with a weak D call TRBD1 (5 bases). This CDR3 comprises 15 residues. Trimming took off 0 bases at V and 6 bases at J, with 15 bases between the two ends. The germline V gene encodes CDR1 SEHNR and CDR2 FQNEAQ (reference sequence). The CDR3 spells CASSLASGPTGEQYF. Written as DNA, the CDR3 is TGTGCCAGCAGCTTAGCCTCAGGGCCAACAGGCGAGCAGTACTTC.

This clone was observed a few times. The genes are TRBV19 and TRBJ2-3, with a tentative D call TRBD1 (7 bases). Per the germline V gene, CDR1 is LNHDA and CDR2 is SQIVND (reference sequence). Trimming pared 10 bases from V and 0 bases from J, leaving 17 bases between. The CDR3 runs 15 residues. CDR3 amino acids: CATKRGTASTDTQYF. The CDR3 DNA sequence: TGTGCCACCAAACGCGGGACAGCTAGCACAGATACGCAGTATTTT.

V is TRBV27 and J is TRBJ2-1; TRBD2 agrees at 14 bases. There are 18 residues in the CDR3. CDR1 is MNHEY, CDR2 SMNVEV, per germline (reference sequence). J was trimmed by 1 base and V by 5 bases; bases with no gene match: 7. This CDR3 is CASSQGLAGDGSYNEQFF. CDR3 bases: TGTGCCAGCAGTCAGGGACTAGCGGGAGATGGGTCCTACAATGAGCAGTTCTTC.

The CDR3 reads CAIRPPGGDNYGYTF. The CDR3 nucleotides read TGTGCCATCAGACCCCCCGGGGGAGATAACTATGGCTACACCTTC. The J gene is TRBJ1-2, the V gene TRBV10-3, with D tentatively TRBD1 (5 bases). The CDR3 totals 15 residues. Germline V gives CDR1 ENHRY, CDR2 SYGVKD. Trimming took 6 bases from V and 1 from J, leaving 15 bases between them.

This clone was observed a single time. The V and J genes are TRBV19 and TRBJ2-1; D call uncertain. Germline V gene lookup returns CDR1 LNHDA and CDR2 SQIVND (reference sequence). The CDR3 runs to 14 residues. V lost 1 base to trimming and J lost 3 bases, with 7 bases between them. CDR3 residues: CASSIGLVYNEQFF. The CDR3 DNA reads TGTGCCAGTAGTATAGGATTAGTCTACAATGAGCAGTTCTTC. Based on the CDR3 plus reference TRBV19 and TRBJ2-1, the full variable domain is DGGITQSPKYLFRKEGQNVTLSCEQNLNHDAMYWYRQDPGQGLRLIYYSQIVNDFQKGDIAEGYSVSREKKESFPLTVTSAQKNPTAFYLCASSIGLVYNEQFFGPGTRLTVL.

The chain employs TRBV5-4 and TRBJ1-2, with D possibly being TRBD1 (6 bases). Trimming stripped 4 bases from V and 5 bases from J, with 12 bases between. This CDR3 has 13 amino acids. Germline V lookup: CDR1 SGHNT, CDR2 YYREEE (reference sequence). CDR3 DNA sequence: TGTGCCAGCAGCCCGGACAGCGATTATGGCTACACCTTC. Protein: CASSPDSDYGYTF.

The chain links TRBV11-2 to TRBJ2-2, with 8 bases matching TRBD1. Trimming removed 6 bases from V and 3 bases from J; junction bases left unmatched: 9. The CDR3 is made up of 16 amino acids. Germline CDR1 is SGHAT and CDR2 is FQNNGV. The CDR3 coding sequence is TGTGCCAGCAGTTCCGGCCAGGGGGCATACACCGGGGAGCTGTTTTTT. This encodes CASSSGQGAYTGELFF.

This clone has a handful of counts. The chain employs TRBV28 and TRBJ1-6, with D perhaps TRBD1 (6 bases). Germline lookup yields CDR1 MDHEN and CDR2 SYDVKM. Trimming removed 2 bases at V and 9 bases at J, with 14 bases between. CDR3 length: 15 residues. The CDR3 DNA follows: TGTGCCAGCAGTTTAATTACCACAGGGCTTTCACCCCTCCACTTT. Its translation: CASSLITTGLSPLHF.